This TCR beta chain was observed in a study of T cells after yellow fever vaccination (dated by TCRdb to between 2018 and 2021). Looking at the study overall: Libraries from fractions with low cell numbers were prepared with the SMART-Seq v4 Ultra Low Input RNA kit. Bulk TCR alpha and beta repertoires were sequenced longitudinally to track T-cell clones before and after primary and booster YFV17D yellow fever vaccination. Two healthy male donors, one aged 18 to 30 and one aged 30 to 39 years, were included in the cohort. Blood samples were taken at several timepoints before and after primary and secondary immunization, and bulk PBMC replicates and cell subsets were isolated.

The study at large found these results: Only a couple of donors were included in the study, so the extent to which the findings can be generalized is limited. A small share of clonotypes was detected in both CD4 and CD8 compartments, with the overlap likely arising from convergent recombination. After the booster, most clones that had expanded after primary vaccination were detected again (about 95% of CD4 and more than 80% of CD8), suggesting broad maintenance of memory. Computational filtering was required because FACS-sorted repertoires could contain abundant contaminating clonotypes from the bulk population. Compared with the primary T-cell response, the secondary T-cell response was weaker but faster, peaking on day 5 rather than day 15.

What this sample's treatment or condition label stands for: live attenuated yellow fever vaccine strain. A standard Ficoll-Paque protocol was used to isolate PBMCs from peripheral blood. Epitope-specific CD8 T cells were sorted using a dextramer loaded with the yellow fever NS4B epitope peptide, with anti-CD3 and anti-CD8 staining. TriZol was used to extract RNA from bulk PBMCs, CD4 and CD8 fractions, and dextramer-positive and dextramer-negative fractions. As concerns this clonotype: No clone much larger than this one lies a single base away; base qualities are absent.

TCR cDNA was synthesized by 5'RACE template switching, which introduced a universal primer site and unique molecular identifiers. Priming for cDNA synthesis came from both the TCR alpha and TCR beta constant segments. Libraries were amplified in two PCR steps, with sample barcodes and sequencing adapters added in the second step. Sequencing of libraries was done on Illumina HiSeq 2500 (2x100 bp) or NovaSeq (2x150 bp). The authors' pipeline ran thus. MIGEC handled demultiplexing of reads and collapsing into UMI consensus sequences, while MiXCR performed V(D)J alignment. Vaccine-responding clonotypes were identified with edgeR using replicate PBMC samples, with FDR below 0.01 and a log2 fold change above 5 up to day 15 being required. Each bulk clonotype received a CD4 or CD8 identity based on whether the sequenced CD4 or CD8 repertoire contained that clonotype at higher abundance. A clonotype counted as NS4B-specific if enriched at least 10-fold in dextramer-positive versus dextramer-negative fractions, with CD4-biased clonotypes left out. TCRdb reprocessing: public reads trimmed at Q25 with fastp, clones called with MiXCR, in-frame beta chains kept. Identical CDR3 protein sequences are pooled into one entry, listed with their most common genes and DNA. The V and J calls were not made by the authors but by TCRdb's processing. Within this sample are more than 65,000 distinct CDR3 sequences, with about 14% of them counted one time only. Together, the top ten hold around 25% of the sample.

The CDR3, cysteine through phenylalanine, is 12 amino acids long. Left in the record is the CDR3 DNA by itself, 36 bases read in frame from the first base. V gives up 2 bases and J gives up 6 bases, and the segment between their germline ends measures 7 bases. CDR1 and CDR2, looked up from the germline V gene, are SGHTA and FQGNSA. The chain uses TRBV7-2 and TRBJ1-2; 5 matching bases give a weak D call of TRBD1. This clonotype was obtained from a man in his late teens or twenties who received the YFV17D yellow fever vaccine. Sequenced here: CD8+ T cells not binding an NS4B(214-222) dextramer, sorted from PBMCs, sampled 21 days after the first yellow fever vaccination. Explained via the paper, the cell subset or site label denotes: NS4B epitope dextramer-negative CD8 T cells. The CDR3 sequence is CASSLSGDGYTF. The sequenced DNA: TGTGCCAGCAGCTTATCGGGGGATGGCTACACCTTC.